This is a list of T cell receptor beta chains from one sample in a study of T cell responses to AZD1222 COVID-19 vaccine. Profiling relied on immunoSEQ multiplex PCR, and the TCRdb table lists in-frame clones only, not all of them. This sample has some 120,000 clones, with about 89% found just once. Here the sequenced sample was peripheral blood, taken on day 0 of AZD1222 vaccination. The receptors derive from an adult in good health. Each CDR3 is given with its conserved first and last residue. Each record gives: V gene, clone size, D gene, J gene, CDR3 protein, CDR3 DNA. A D gene is named only where the DNA matches it firmly. The listing skips clone size in some rows; elsewhere it reads once, few, many or a size class.

V gene: TRBV18; clone size: .; D gene: .; J gene: TRBJ1-1; CDR3 protein: CASSPIEDTEAFF; CDR3 DNA: TGTGCCAGCTCCCCCATCGAAGACACTGAAGCTTTCTTT
V gene: TRBV4-1; clone size: .; D gene: .; J gene: TRBJ2-5; CDR3 protein: CASSKGGAGETQYF; CDR3 DNA: TGCGCCAGCAGCAAGGGGGGGGCGGGGGAGACCCAGTACTTC
V gene: TRBV5-1; clone size: .; D gene: .; J gene: TRBJ2-7; CDR3 protein: CASSLAWARPYEQYF; CDR3 DNA: TGCGCCAGCAGCTTGGCCTGGGCCAGACCCTACGAGCAGTACTTC
V gene: TRBV28; clone size: .; D gene: TRBD1; J gene: TRBJ1-2; CDR3 protein: CASSLLGEGQGYGYTF; CDR3 DNA: TGTGCCAGCAGTTTACTGGGCGAGGGACAGGGCTATGGCTACACCTTC
V gene: TRBV10-2; clone size: .; D gene: .; J gene: TRBJ2-5; CDR3 protein: CASSESSRETQYF; CDR3 DNA: TGCGCCAGCAGTGAGTCTTCACGTGAGACCCAGTACTTC
V gene: TRBV9; clone size: .; D gene: .; J gene: TRBJ2-1; CDR3 protein: CASSPRSYNEQFF; CDR3 DNA: TGTGCCAGCAGCCCCCGTTCCTACAATGAGCAGTTCTTC
V gene: TRBV5-1; clone size: once; D gene: .; J gene: TRBJ2-7; CDR3 protein: CASTLGAGTYEQYF; CDR3 DNA: TGCGCCAGCACCCTGGGTGCAGGTACCTACGAGCAGTACTTC
V gene: TRBV7-3; clone size: .; D gene: TRBD2; J gene: TRBJ2-5; CDR3 protein: CASSPAGLAGTETQYF; CDR3 DNA: TGTGCCAGCAGCCCGGCGGGACTAGCGGGAACCGAGACCCAGTACTTC
V gene: TRBV7-9; clone size: once; D gene: .; J gene: TRBJ1-5; CDR3 protein: CASSLLGQPQHF; CDR3 DNA: TGTGCCAGCAGCTTATTGGGGCAGCCCCAGCATTTT
V gene: TRBV7-8; clone size: .; D gene: TRBD1; J gene: TRBJ1-5; CDR3 protein: CASSSPTGASNQPQHF; CDR3 DNA: TGTGCCAGCAGCTCCCCGACAGGGGCTAGCAATCAGCCCCAGCATTTT
V gene: TRBV6-6; clone size: .; D gene: TRBD2; J gene: TRBJ2-7; CDR3 protein: CASSYPGLADSGEQYF; CDR3 DNA: TGTGCCAGCAGTTACCCGGGACTAGCGGACTCCGGCGAGCAGTACTTC
V gene: TRBV7-3; clone size: .; D gene: TRBD2; J gene: TRBJ2-3; CDR3 protein: CASSLDGGAYTQYF; CDR3 DNA: TGTGCCAGCAGCTTAGACGGGGGGGCCTATACGCAGTATTTT
V gene: TRBV10-3; clone size: .; D gene: .; J gene: TRBJ1-1; CDR3 protein: CAISESWTEAFF; CDR3 DNA: TGTGCCATCAGTGAGTCATGGACGGAAGCTTTCTTT
V gene: TRBV2; clone size: .; D gene: .; J gene: TRBJ1-2; CDR3 protein: CASSEGEHYGYTF; CDR3 DNA: TGTGCCAGCAGTGAGGGGGAACACTATGGCTACACCTTC
V gene: TRBV2; clone size: .; D gene: TRBD1; J gene: TRBJ2-1; CDR3 protein: CATQQGQGAFNEQFF; CDR3 DNA: TGTGCCACCCAACAAGGGCAGGGGGCGTTCAATGAGCAGTTCTTC
V gene: TRBV25-1; clone size: .; D gene: .; J gene: TRBJ1-1; CDR3 protein: CASSEWRARDTEAFF; CDR3 DNA: TGTGCCAGCAGTGAATGGAGGGCGCGGGACACTGAAGCTTTCTTT
V gene: TRBV6-6; clone size: .; D gene: TRBD1; J gene: TRBJ1-2; CDR3 protein: CASSSSMTGGDYGYTF; CDR3 DNA: TGTGCCAGCAGCTCGTCAATGACAGGGGGAGACTATGGCTACACCTTC
V gene: TRBV27; clone size: .; D gene: .; J gene: TRBJ2-5; CDR3 protein: CASSPLPPGGPKETQYF; CDR3 DNA: TGTGCCAGCAGCCCCCTCCCGCCAGGTGGTCCCAAAGAGACCCAGTACTTC
V gene: TRBV9; clone size: once; D gene: TRBD2; J gene: TRBJ2-7; CDR3 protein: CASSVRGDRYEQYF; CDR3 DNA: TGTGCCAGCAGCGTACGGGGGGATAGGTACGAGCAGTACTTC
V gene: TRBV30; clone size: .; D gene: .; J gene: TRBJ1-1; CDR3 protein: CALASDSLNTEAFF; CDR3 DNA: TGTGCCTTGGCTTCGGACAGCCTGAACACTGAAGCTTTCTTT
V gene: TRBV5-1; clone size: .; D gene: .; J gene: TRBJ2-5; CDR3 protein: CASSRGYTDPAMEETQYF; CDR3 DNA: TGCGCCAGCAGCCGGGGCTATACGGACCCGGCGATGGAGGAGACCCAGTACTTC
V gene: TRBV7-2; clone size: .; D gene: .; J gene: TRBJ2-3; CDR3 protein: CASSNQPPPDTQYF; CDR3 DNA: TGTGCCAGCAGTAACCAACCCCCGCCAGATACGCAGTATTTT
V gene: TRBV5-1; clone size: .; D gene: TRBD1; J gene: TRBJ2-4; CDR3 protein: CASSGTGGGNIQYF; CDR3 DNA: TGCGCCAGCAGCGGGACAGGGGGCGGAAACATTCAGTACTTC
V gene: TRBV19; clone size: .; D gene: TRBD1; J gene: TRBJ1-5; CDR3 protein: CASSSTGTGGAGPQHF; CDR3 DNA: TGTGCCAGTAGTAGCACCGGGACAGGGGGAGCCGGGCCCCAGCATTTT
V gene: TRBV18; clone size: .; D gene: .; J gene: TRBJ2-3; CDR3 protein: CASSTALTDTQYF; CDR3 DNA: TGTGCCAGCTCAACGGCCCTCACAGATACGCAGTATTTT
V gene: TRBV4-2; clone size: .; D gene: TRBD1; J gene: TRBJ1-1; CDR3 protein: CASRETGGEAFF; CDR3 DNA: TGTGCCAGCAGGGAGACAGGGGGCGAAGCTTTCTTT
V gene: TRBV12-2; clone size: .; D gene: .; J gene: TRBJ2-7; CDR3 protein: CASRDRMFEQYF; CDR3 DNA: TGTGCAAGTCGCGACAGGATGTTCGAGCAGTACTTC
V gene: TRBV5-1; clone size: .; D gene: TRBD1; J gene: TRBJ2-5; CDR3 protein: CASSHGTGEETQYF; CDR3 DNA: TGCGCCAGCAGCCACGGGACAGGGGAAGAGACCCAGTACTTC
V gene: TRBV4-3; clone size: .; D gene: .; J gene: TRBJ1-2; CDR3 protein: CASSQVRGGNYGYTF; CDR3 DNA: TGCGCCAGCAGCCAAGTCCGGGGGGGGAACTATGGCTACACCTTC
V gene: TRBV14; clone size: .; D gene: .; J gene: TRBJ1-1; CDR3 protein: CASSRAAGMNTEAFF; CDR3 DNA: TGTGCCAGCAGTCGCGCGGCAGGAATGAACACTGAAGCTTTCTTT
V gene: TRBV11-3; clone size: .; D gene: .; J gene: TRBJ2-5; CDR3 protein: CASSLGQHQETQYF; CDR3 DNA: TGTGCCAGCAGCTTAGGACAGCATCAAGAGACCCAGTACTTC
V gene: TRBV5-1; clone size: .; D gene: TRBD2; J gene: TRBJ2-7; CDR3 protein: CASSLRLAGGLYEQYF; CDR3 DNA: TGCGCCAGCAGCTTGAGGCTAGCGGGAGGCCTCTACGAGCAGTACTTC
V gene: TRBV30; clone size: .; D gene: .; J gene: TRBJ2-1; CDR3 protein: CAWSYRAYNEQFF; CDR3 DNA: TGTGCCTGGAGTTACCGGGCATACAATGAGCAGTTCTTC
V gene: TRBV5-1; clone size: once; D gene: .; J gene: TRBJ2-3; CDR3 protein: CASSLASLTRGVGDTQYF; CDR3 DNA: TGCGCCAGCAGCTTGGCCAGCTTGACGAGGGGAGTAGGAGATACGCAGTATTTT
V gene: TRBV5-1; clone size: .; D gene: .; J gene: TRBJ2-7; CDR3 protein: CASSFGGSYEQYF; CDR3 DNA: TGCGCCAGCAGCTTTGGGGGATCCTACGAGCAGTACTTC
V gene: TRBV5-6; clone size: .; D gene: TRBD1; J gene: TRBJ1-5; CDR3 protein: CASSWGTGDNQPQHF; CDR3 DNA: TGTGCCAGCAGCTGGGGGACAGGGGATAATCAGCCCCAGCATTTT
V gene: TRBV27; clone size: .; D gene: .; J gene: TRBJ1-6; CDR3 protein: CASSLVGLLSPLHF; CDR3 DNA: TGTGCCAGCAGTTTGGTTGGTCTACTATCACCCCTCCACTTT
V gene: TRBV28; clone size: .; D gene: .; J gene: TRBJ2-7; CDR3 protein: CASLGVSYEQYF; CDR3 DNA: TGTGCCTCCTTGGGGGTCTCCTACGAGCAGTACTTC
V gene: TRBV5-4; clone size: .; D gene: .; J gene: TRBJ1-5; CDR3 protein: CASSLDGNQPQHF; CDR3 DNA: TGTGCCAGCAGCTTGGACGGGAATCAGCCCCAGCATTTT
V gene: TRBV18; clone size: .; D gene: .; J gene: TRBJ2-7; CDR3 protein: CASSPFTGSPYEQYF; CDR3 DNA: TGTGCCAGCTCACCATTTACGGGTTCCCCCTACGAGCAGTACTTC
V gene: TRBV9; clone size: .; D gene: .; J gene: TRBJ1-6; CDR3 protein: CASSVGGVSNSPLHF; CDR3 DNA: TGTGCCAGCAGCGTAGGGGGTGTTAGTAATTCACCCCTCCACTTT
V gene: TRBV5-6; clone size: .; D gene: TRBD1; J gene: TRBJ2-7; CDR3 protein: CASTQDRGYEQYF; CDR3 DNA: TGTGCCAGCACCCAGGACAGGGGTTACGAGCAGTACTTC
V gene: TRBV15; clone size: .; D gene: .; J gene: TRBJ2-1; CDR3 protein: CATSTQTDNEQFF; CDR3 DNA: TGTGCCACCAGCACCCAGACAGACAATGAGCAGTTCTTC
V gene: TRBV30; clone size: .; D gene: .; J gene: TRBJ2-7; CDR3 protein: CAWSVTGGLREQYF; CDR3 DNA: TGTGCCTGGAGTGTAACAGGCGGACTGCGGGAGCAGTACTTC
V gene: TRBV27; clone size: .; D gene: .; J gene: TRBJ2-5; CDR3 protein: CASSLKYREETQYF; CDR3 DNA: TGTGCCAGCAGTTTAAAATACAGGGAAGAGACCCAGTACTTC
V gene: TRBV7-2; clone size: .; D gene: .; J gene: TRBJ2-7; CDR3 protein: CASSLTGWGNEQYF; CDR3 DNA: TGTGCCAGCAGCTTAACGGGTTGGGGCAACGAGCAGTACTTC